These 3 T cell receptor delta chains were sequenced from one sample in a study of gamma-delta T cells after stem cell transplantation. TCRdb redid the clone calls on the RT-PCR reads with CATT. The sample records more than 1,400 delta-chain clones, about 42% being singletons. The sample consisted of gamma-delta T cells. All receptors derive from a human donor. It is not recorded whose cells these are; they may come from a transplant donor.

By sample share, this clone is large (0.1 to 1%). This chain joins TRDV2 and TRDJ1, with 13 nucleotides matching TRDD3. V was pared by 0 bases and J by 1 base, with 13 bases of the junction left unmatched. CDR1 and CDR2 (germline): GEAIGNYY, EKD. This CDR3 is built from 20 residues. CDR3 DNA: TGTGCCTGTGACACCCTACTGGGGGATACGCCGTTGGGGGGCACCGATAAACTCATCTTT. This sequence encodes CACDTLLGDTPLGGTDKLIF.

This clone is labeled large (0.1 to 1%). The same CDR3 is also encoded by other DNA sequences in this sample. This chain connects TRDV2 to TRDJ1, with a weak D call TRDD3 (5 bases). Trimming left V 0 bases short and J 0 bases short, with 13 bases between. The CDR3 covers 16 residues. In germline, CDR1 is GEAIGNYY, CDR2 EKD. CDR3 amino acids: CACDTGSDTYTDKLIF. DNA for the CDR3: TGTGCCTGTGACACCGGATCTGATACTTACACCGATAAACTCATCTTT.

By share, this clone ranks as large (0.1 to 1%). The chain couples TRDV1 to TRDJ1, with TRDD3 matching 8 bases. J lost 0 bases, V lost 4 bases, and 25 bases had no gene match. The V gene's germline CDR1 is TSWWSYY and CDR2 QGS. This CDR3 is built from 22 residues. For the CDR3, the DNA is TGTGCTCTTGGGGTCGACGTTTTGCTACTGGGGGTTGCACCAAGGTACACCGATAAACTCATCTTT. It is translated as CALGVDVLLLGVAPRYTDKLIF.